The source of this TCR beta chain is a study of T cell responses to AZD1222 COVID-19 vaccine. General study results and limits: Among those given AZD1222, only 6 or 7 were seropositive at baseline. Donor demographics were predominantly white British with a female majority; clonal diversity may be underestimated. Unmutated variant regions reportedly attract nearly half of all spike-specific TCRs.

Turning to this clone: Antigen specificity is unknown.

This table comes from immunoSEQ multiplex PCR, and its TCRdb copy is limited to in-frame clones, with some not included. The sample has some 95,000 clones; around 85% are singletons. Germline lookup yields CDR1 MRHNA and CDR2 SNTAGT. V shed 2 bases, J shed 7 bases, and the junction held 3 bases outside the gene matches. CDR3 size: 13 residues. The chain couples TRBV6-4 to TRBJ1-2; 8 bases fit TRBD1. The sequencing used peripheral blood, collected on day 0 of AZD1222 vaccination. The origin of this receptor is an adult in good health. In DNA form, the CDR3 reads TGTGCCAGCAGTGACCGGACAGGGAGTGGCTACACCTTC. Translated: CASSDRTGSGYTF.